One and the same sample provided the 26 T cell receptor beta chains below, sequenced in a study of preoperative IRX-2 immunotherapy in early breast cancer. Sequencing was performed with immunoSEQ multiplex PCR; in TCRdb, only in-frame clones are kept and a portion is missing. This repertoire shows about 42,000 clones, 60% to 85% found once; its top ten account for about 1%. Treatment indicated: preoperative locoregional IRX-2 cytokine immunotherapy. This material consisted of tumor tissue, taken after IRX-2 immunotherapy. These receptors came from a human donor with breast cancer.

The chain links TRBV5-1 to TRBJ2-5; D call uncertain. Germline CDR1 and CDR2: SGHRS and YFSETQ. Trimming pared 0 bases from V and 0 bases from J, leaving 12 bases between. The CDR3 consists of 16 residues. Written as DNA, the CDR3 is TGCGCCAGCAGCTTGGGAGGAGTTAGCCACCAAGAGACCCAGTACTTC. Its translation: CASSLGGVSHQETQYF.

The V gene is TRBV5-1, the J gene TRBJ1-5; possible D gene TRBD1, 6 bases. The V and J ends lost 0 bases and 2 bases respectively, with 9 bases between them. Germline CDR1 SGHRS, CDR2 YFSETQ. The CDR3 covers 15 residues. The CDR3 loop is CASSLAGVGNQPQHF. In DNA, the CDR3 is TGCGCCAGCAGCTTGGCAGGGGTAGGCAATCAGCCCCAGCATTTT.

This clone was detected once. The gene calls are TRBV10-1 and TRBJ2-7; 10 nucleotides agree with TRBD1. There are 17 residues in the CDR3. The germline V gene encodes CDR1 WNHNN and CDR2 SYGVQD (reference sequence). V dropped 2 bases and J dropped 5; count of bases not matched to a gene: 12. CDR3 DNA: TGCGCCAGCAGTGAGCCCTGGGGACAGGGGAAATCCCACGAGCAGTACTTC. This codes for CASSEPWGQGKSHEQYF.

This rearrangement joins TRBV6-8 to TRBJ1-1; 9 bases match TRBD1. Germline V CDR1 and CDR2: MNHGY, SAAAGT. The CDR3 spans 14 residues. V dropped 4 bases and J dropped 5; count of bases not matched to a gene: 5. CDR3 sequence: CASSLYRGRTEAFF. CDR3 nucleotides: TGTGCCAGCAGTTTGTACAGGGGGCGGACTGAAGCTTTCTTT.

V usage is TRBV5-1 and J usage is TRBJ1-5; D remains unclear. This CDR3 comprises 14 residues. Germline values: CDR1 SGHRS, CDR2 YFSETQ. Trimming shortened V by 0 bases and J by 9 bases, and 13 bases separated the two germline ends. The CDR3 loop reads CASSLGLTKAPQHF. The CDR3 DNA reads as TGCGCCAGCAGCTTGGGACTGACAAAGGCGCCCCAGCATTTT.

In its sample, this clone was seen once. One junction end disagrees with the germline gene, perhaps due to a read error. The chain combines TRBV6-8 with TRBJ2-1; 11 bases are shared with TRBD2. Looked up from germline, CDR1 is MNHGY and CDR2 is SAAAGT. The CDR3 has 15 amino acids. CDR3 amino acids: CAISILAGAYNEQFF. As DNA, the CDR3 is TGTGCCATCAGTATACTAGCGGGAGCCTACAATGAGCAGTTCTTC.

The chain couples TRBV6-8 to TRBJ1-3; D may be TRBD1 (6 bases). Germline loops: CDR1 MNHGY, CDR2 SAAAGT. V was pared by 0 bases and J by 2 bases, with 11 bases between. This CDR3 region has 16 residues. The CDR3 DNA sequence: TGTGCCAGCAGTTACTCGTGGCAGGGGACTGGAAACACCATATATTTT. Protein: CASSYSWQGTGNTIYF.

This clone came up once. V gene TRBV29-1 combines with J gene TRBJ2-7; D is undetermined. Between the trimmed V and J ends, which lost 0 bases and 3 bases, there was a span of 15 bases. The CDR3 covers 15 residues. Looked up from germline, CDR1 is SQVTM and CDR2 is ANQGSEA. The CDR3 spells CSVEDPSLGFYEQYF. The CDR3 DNA sequence: TGCAGCGTTGAAGATCCAAGCCTCGGTTTCTACGAGCAGTACTTC.

The table lists this clone with a few counts. The rearrangement uses TRBV6-8 and TRBJ1-5; D gene unclear. V was clipped by 8 bases and J by 3 bases, with 8 bases between them. CDR1 and CDR2 from the germline V gene are MNHGY and SAAAGT. The CDR3 is 12 amino acids. CDR3 sequence: CASYTLNQPQHF. The CDR3 coding sequence is TGTGCCAGCTACACACTCAATCAGCCCCAGCATTTT.

This clone has just a few counts. J is TRBJ1-3 and V is TRBV6-8; D is uncertain. This CDR3 spans 17 amino acids. Germline V gene lookup returns CDR1 MNHGY and CDR2 SAAAGT. V lost 4 bases to trimming and J lost 0 bases, with 16 bases between them. This CDR3 reads CASSFPGGRLSGNTIYF. CDR3 sequence (DNA): TGTGCCAGCAGTTTCCCTGGAGGGAGACTCTCTGGAAACACCATATATTTT.

CDR3 sequence reads: CASSIVQGVSNQPQHF. The CDR3 DNA follows: TGTGCCAGTAGTATAGTACAGGGGGTTAGCAATCAGCCCCAGCATTTT. V usage is TRBV19 and J usage is TRBJ1-5; 8 bases agree with TRBD1. The CDR3 spans 16 residues. With V trimmed by 1 base and J by 0 bases, 2 bases remained unmatched. Germline V CDR1 and CDR2: LNHDA, SQIVND (reference sequence). The full variable domain, its missing parts supplied by reference TRBV19 and TRBJ1-5, is DGGITQSPKYLFRKEGQNVTLSCEQNLNHDAMYWYRQDPGQGLRLIYYSQIVNDFQKGDIAEGYSVSREKKESFPLTVTSAQKNPTAFYLCASSIVQGVSNQPQHFGDGTRLSIL.

The gene calls are TRBV14 and TRBJ2-5; D perhaps matches TRBD2 (5 bases). The germline V gene encodes CDR1 SGHDN and CDR2 FVKESK. The CDR3 has 13 amino acids. The V end was cut by 2 bases, the J end by 7 bases, with 11 bases between. CDR3 sequence (DNA): TGTGCCAGCAGCCAAACTAGTGCGGGGACCCAGTACTTC. Protein product: CASSQTSAGTQYF.

The chain carries TRBV5-1 and TRBJ1-4, with 9 nucleotides matching TRBD1. The CDR3 totals 14 residues. From germline, CDR1 is SGHRS and CDR2 YFSETQ. J lost 5 bases, V lost 1 base, and 0 bases had no gene match. CDR3 region: CASSLTGGNEKLFF. The CDR3 region has the DNA TGCGCCAGCAGCTTGACAGGGGGCAATGAAAAACTGTTTTTT.

This chain uses TRBV29-1 with TRBJ1-2, with D possibly being TRBD1 (5 bases). The V gene's germline CDR1 is SQVTM and CDR2 ANQGSEA. The CDR3 has 13 amino acids. The V end lost 8 bases, the J end lost 4 bases, and 17 bases lay between the germline ends. The CDR3 DNA follows: TGCAGCACGGGGGACTCACAAACCTATGGCTACACCTTC. Its protein product is CSTGDSQTYGYTF.

The rearrangement uses TRBV5-1 and TRBJ2-1; either TRBD1 or TRBD2 may supply D (6 bases each). Trimming removed 0 bases at V and 2 bases at J, with 9 bases between. This CDR3 is built from 15 residues. From germline, CDR1 is SGHRS and CDR2 YFSETQ. As DNA, the CDR3 is TGCGCCAGCAGCTTGGACGGGGGCCCCTACAATGAGCAGTTCTTC. Amino acid sequence: CASSLDGGPYNEQFF.

The chain recombines TRBV28 with TRBJ1-2, with D tentatively TRBD1 (5 bases). V was pared by 6 bases and J by 12 bases, with 20 bases between. Germline V gives CDR1 MDHEN, CDR2 SYDVKM. The CDR3 extends over 13 amino acids. CDR3 coding DNA: TGTGCCAGCAGCTCACCCCGGGGCGTCACCCACACCTTC. Its protein product is CASSSPRGVTHTF.

The J gene is TRBJ2-5, the V gene TRBV18, with D uncertain. The CDR3 length is 13 residues. Trimming pared 3 bases from V and 2 bases from J, leaving 7 bases between. CDR1 KGHSH and CDR2 LQKENI come from the germline V gene. The CDR3 sequence: CASSPLVQETQYF. CDR3 nucleotide sequence: TGTGCCAGCTCACCTTTGGTACAAGAGACCCAGTACTTC.

The chain couples TRBV19 to TRBJ2-2; D is perhaps TRBD2 (5 bases). This CDR3 is built from 16 residues. Germline V gene sequence: CDR1 LNHDA, CDR2 SQIVND (reference sequence). V lost 1 base to trimming and J lost 2 bases, with 11 bases between them. Here the CDR3 reads CASSIVVTGNTGELFF. The CDR3 DNA is TGTGCCAGTAGTATAGTGGTTACGGGAAACACCGGGGAGCTGTTTTTT.

The chain is built from TRBV5-1 and TRBJ2-7, with unresolved D. The CDR3 loop spans 16 amino acids. Germline-derived CDR1 and CDR2 are SGHRS and YFSETQ. The V end lost 0 bases, the J end lost 0 bases, and 13 bases lay between the germline ends. The CDR3 DNA follows: TGCGCCAGCAGCTTGGCGTTTGCGGACCCCTCCTACGAGCAGTACTTC. Its protein is CASSLAFADPSYEQYF.

The CDR3 loop reads CASQRAREGGYNSPLHF. CDR3 sequence (DNA): TGTGCCTCCCAACGGGCCAGGGAGGGAGGCTATAATTCACCCCTCCACTTT. The chain couples TRBV6-8 to TRBJ1-6; tentatively, D is TRBD1 (5 bases). The CDR3 spans 17 residues. The V gene's germline CDR1 is MNHGY and CDR2 SAAAGT. V was clipped by 11 bases and J by 3 bases, with 23 bases between them.

This chain links TRBV6-1 with TRBJ2-3; D might be TRBD2 (6 bases). Trimming took off 0 bases at V and 2 bases at J, with 9 bases between the two ends. The CDR3 runs to 15 residues. CDR1 is MNHNS and CDR2 is SASEGT in the germline V gene. CDR3 sequence reads: CASSEAPSDTDTQYF. The CDR3 DNA sequence: TGTGCCAGCAGTGAAGCGCCTAGCGACACAGATACGCAGTATTTT.

The gene calls are TRBV19 and TRBJ2-2; D gene unclear. The CDR3 runs to 14 residues. The V and J ends lost 5 bases and 0 bases respectively, with 7 bases between them. Germline assignment: CDR1 LNHDA and CDR2 SQIVND (reference sequence). CDR3 sequence: CASSGSANTGELFF. CDR3 nucleotide sequence: TGTGCCAGTAGTGGCTCCGCGAACACCGGGGAGCTGTTTTTT.

The chain is built from TRBV5-1 and TRBJ2-1; no clear D. The CDR3 extends over 14 amino acids. Germline V CDR1 and CDR2: SGHRS, YFSETQ. V lost 0 bases to trimming and J lost 5 bases, with 9 bases between them. The CDR3 DNA is TGCGCCAGCAGCTTGGTAGCAGCAGACAATGAGCAGTTCTTC. Its protein is CASSLVAADNEQFF. Full variable domain (missing parts from reference TRBV5-1 and TRBJ2-1): KAGVTQTPRYLIKTRGQQVTLSCSPISGHRSVSWYQQTPGQGLQFLFEYFSETQRNKGNFPGRFSGRQFSNSRSEMNVSTLELGDSALYLCASSLVAADNEQFFGPGTRLTVL.

The CDR3 DNA reads TGCGCCAGCAGCTCAATCGGACTAGAAGGGGAGACCCAGTACTTC. Protein sequence: CASSSIGLEGETQYF. V gene TRBV5-1 combines with J gene TRBJ2-5; TRBD2 agrees at 7 bases. The CDR3 is made up of 15 amino acids. With V trimmed by 3 bases and J by 5 bases, 10 bases remained unmatched. Looked up from germline, CDR1 is SGHRS and CDR2 is YFSETQ.

V usage is TRBV6-8 and J usage is TRBJ1-3; possible D gene TRBD1, 5 bases. Germline values: CDR1 MNHGY, CDR2 SAAAGT. V was clipped by 6 bases and J by 2 bases, with 14 bases between them. This CDR3 is 15 amino acids long. CDR3 DNA: TGTGCCAGCAGATTCCAGGGTGAGACTGGAAACACCATATATTTT. Its protein is CASRFQGETGNTIYF.

This chain links TRBV6-8 with TRBJ2-5; the D is unclear. V was trimmed by 6 bases and J by 5 bases, leaving 16 bases between them. Looked up from germline, CDR1 is MNHGY and CDR2 is SAAAGT. This CDR3 is 14 amino acids long. The CDR3 bases are TGTGCCAGCAGCCCTATTAGGAATCCGGAGACCCAGTACTTC. It specifies CASSPIRNPETQYF.